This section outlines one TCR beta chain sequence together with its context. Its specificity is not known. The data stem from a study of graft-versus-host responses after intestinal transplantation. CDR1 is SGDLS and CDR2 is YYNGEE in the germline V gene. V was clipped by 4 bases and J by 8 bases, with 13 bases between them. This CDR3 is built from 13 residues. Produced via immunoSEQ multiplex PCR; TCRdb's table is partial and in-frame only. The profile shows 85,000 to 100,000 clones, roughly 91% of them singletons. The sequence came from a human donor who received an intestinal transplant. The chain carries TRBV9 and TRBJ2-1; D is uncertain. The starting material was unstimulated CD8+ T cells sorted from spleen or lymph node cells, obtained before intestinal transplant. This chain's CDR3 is CASSSQKPHEQFF. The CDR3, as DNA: TGTGCCAGCAGCTCCCAGAAACCCCATGAGCAGTTCTTC.